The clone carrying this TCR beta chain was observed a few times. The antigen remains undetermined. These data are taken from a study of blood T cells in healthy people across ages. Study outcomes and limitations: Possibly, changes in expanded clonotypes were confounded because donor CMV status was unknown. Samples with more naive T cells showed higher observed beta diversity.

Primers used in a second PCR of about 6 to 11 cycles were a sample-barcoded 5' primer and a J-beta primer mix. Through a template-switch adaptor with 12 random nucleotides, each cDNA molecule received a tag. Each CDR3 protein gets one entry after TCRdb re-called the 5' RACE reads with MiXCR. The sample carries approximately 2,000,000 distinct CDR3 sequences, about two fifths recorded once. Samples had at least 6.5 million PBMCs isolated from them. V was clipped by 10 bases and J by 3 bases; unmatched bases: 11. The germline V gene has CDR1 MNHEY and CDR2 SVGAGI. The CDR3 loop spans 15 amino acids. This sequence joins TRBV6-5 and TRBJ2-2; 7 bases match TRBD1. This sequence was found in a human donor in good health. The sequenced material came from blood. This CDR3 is CANRPPTGDTGELFF. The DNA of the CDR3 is TGTGCCAACAGACCCCCCACAGGGGACACCGGGGAGCTGTTTTTT.